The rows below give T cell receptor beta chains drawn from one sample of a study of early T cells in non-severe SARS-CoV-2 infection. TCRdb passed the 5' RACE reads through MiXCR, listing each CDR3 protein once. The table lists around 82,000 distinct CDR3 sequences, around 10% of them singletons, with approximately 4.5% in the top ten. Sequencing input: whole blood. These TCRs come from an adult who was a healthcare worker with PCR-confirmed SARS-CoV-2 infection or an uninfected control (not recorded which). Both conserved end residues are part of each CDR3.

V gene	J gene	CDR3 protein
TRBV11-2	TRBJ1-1	CASSLVDATEAFF
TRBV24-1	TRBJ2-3	CATSGVSTDTQYF
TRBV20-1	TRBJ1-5	CSAHSLTGLGNQPQHF
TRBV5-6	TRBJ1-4	CASSSKGAATNEKLFF
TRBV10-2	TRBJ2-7	CASSDTGYEQYF
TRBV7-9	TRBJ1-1	CASSFQVSTEAFF
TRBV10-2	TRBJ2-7	CASSVEGPDSSYEQYF
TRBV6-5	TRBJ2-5	CASSYSGELSQETQYF
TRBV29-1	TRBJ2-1	CSGSIAGSYNEQFF
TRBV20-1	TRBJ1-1	CSARDPGAGQFTEAFF
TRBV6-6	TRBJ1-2	CASSYRQTLYGYTF
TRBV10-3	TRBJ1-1	CAISEGREVETEAFF
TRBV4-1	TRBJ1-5	CASSQVSGSQPQHF
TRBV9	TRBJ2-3	CASSVSGGRTDTQYF
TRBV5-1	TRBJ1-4	CASSLEQAGTIEKLFF
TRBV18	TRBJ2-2	CASSPTQANTGELFF
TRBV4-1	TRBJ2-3	CASSQGSIASAETDTQYF
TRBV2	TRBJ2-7	CASSDRRDHAYEQYF
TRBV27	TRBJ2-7	CASSPTLFSSYEQYF
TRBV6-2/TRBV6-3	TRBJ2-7	CASSYSTGATPLYEQYF
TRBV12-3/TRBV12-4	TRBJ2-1	CASGVGGDEQFF
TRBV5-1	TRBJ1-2	CASSVNGGTGNYGYTF
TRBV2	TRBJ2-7	CASSEAGTVLSYEQYF
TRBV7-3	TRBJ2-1	CASSSSGYNEQFF
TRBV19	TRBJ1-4	CASSIKGGGYNEKLFF
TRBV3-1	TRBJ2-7	CASSQDTGSYEQYF
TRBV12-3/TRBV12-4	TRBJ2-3	CASIKRGLADTQYF